Sequencing of this T cell receptor beta chain was carried out in a study of shared clonotypes between healthy human individuals. Positively selected for CCR7, the CD45RO-negative cells used as naive CD8 cells excluded terminally differentiated effector memory CD45RA+ cells. Here immunoSEQ multiplex PCR was the method, and the copy in TCRdb shows in-frame clones only, minus some. The data contain about 1.9 million clones, 93% of them singletons. The specimen was naive CD8+ T cells from PBMCs. The receptor comes from a man aged 18 to 30 in good health. Some clones in this sample may be carry-over from other donors' samples.

The CDR3: CASKKVVTSYNEQFF. The DNA of the CDR3 is TGTGCCAGCAAGAAAGTCGTGACTTCCTACAATGAGCAGTTCTTC. The V call is TRBV27, the J call TRBJ2-1; D gene uncertain. This CDR3 has 15 amino acids. Germline CDR1 reads MNHEY; CDR2 reads SMNVEV (reference sequence). Trimming cost V 7 bases and J 1 base, with 14 bases left between them.